The T cell receptor (beta chain) described here comes from a study of beta chain features in type 1 diabetes (dated by TCRdb to the late 2010s). Describing the broader study: Mean age, gender distribution, total cell number and subset yield were not different between patients and healthy donors. A total of 85 million to 110 million sorted cells were examined across all samples, and RNA yield correlated strongly with the number of cells per subset. Regulatory and stem cell-like memory subsets were isolated from only 8 patients and roughly 8 healthy donors, whereas naive and central memory subsets came from all 30 or so donors. In the study, recently diagnosed type 1 diabetes patients and matched healthy donors were compared on the TCRB repertoires of their sorted circulating CD4+ T cell subsets. The investigation overall reported the following: Naive, central memory and regulatory TCRB repertoires appeared to be more similar among patients than among healthy donors. HLA sub-analyses involved small numbers of individuals, so any influence of HLA type on TCRB rearrangement remained unresolved. In all four CD4+ subsets, TCRB CDR3 length was moderately but significantly shorter in type 1 diabetes patients. Shorter templates might be favored by PCR, yet because patient and control samples were amplified and corrected together, any such skew would affect both groups equally. Sequencing cDNA rather than genomic DNA could over-represent highly expressing activated cells, although activation and CD3 levels did not differ between groups. Fewer insertions and more nucleotide deletions at VDJ recombination sites were observed in patients with type 1 diabetes, implying thymic rearrangement abnormalities.

The CDR3 spans 14 residues, from the cysteine through the phenylalanine. The DNA shown is the 42-base CDR3, in frame from base 1. The germline V gene encodes CDR1 SNHLY and CDR2 FYNNEI. The junction shows trimming of 3 bases on V and 1 base on J, plus 9 bases between the germline ends. Each donor gave one peripheral blood draw, approximately 120 mL on average, collected into heparinised tubes. Naive, central memory, regulatory and stem cell-like memory CD4+ T cells were sorted on a BD FACSAria II using a panel including CD45RO, CCR7, CD25, CD127, CD95 and CD27. All sorted populations exceeded 95% purity. PBMCs were isolated immediately by Lymphoprep density gradient centrifugation and stained directly without culture. Samples were stained and sorted in pairs, with one healthy donor and one patient per experiment, so that batch effects were minimized. This clone was seen more than once but under ten times. This clone's antigen is unknown. No clone much larger than this one lies a single base away; base qualities are absent.

All of the isolated RNA was reverse transcribed with the High Capacity cDNA Reverse Transcription Kit, so expressed TCRB transcripts were sequenced. Deep immunoSEQ sequencing was performed on naive, central memory and regulatory T cell samples, with an average of roughly 3.5 million total reads per sample. Sorted cells were lysed in RLT buffer and RNA was extracted with DNase-treated RNeasy Micro or Mini kits, depending on cell number. To prevent cross-contamination, each cell subset was processed individually, whereas patient and healthy donor samples were processed jointly. The immunoSEQ multiplex PCR was used to amplify TCRB sequences from cDNA, yielding 87-bp fragments that span the CDR3 region. Sequencing of the amplicons was performed on the Illumina HiSeq platform. As for the original processing: Synthetic template baselines were used to correct PCR bias computationally, reads within Hamming distance 2 were collapsed, and singletons that could not be merged were discarded. Reads were aligned to IMGT to assign V, D and J genes, CDR3 length, and insertions or deletions at six rearrangement sites. Clonotype counts were normalized to sorted cell number within each subset before computing true diversity and Gini coefficients with the tcR R package. Repertoire sharing was quantified using the overlap coefficient calculated on TCRB nucleotide sequences. As a proxy for the pre-selection repertoire, out-of-frame TCRB sequences from naive cells were analyzed. As stored in TCRdb, this immuneACCESS dataset retains in-frame rearrangements with V and J assigned. A fraction of the clones does not appear; measured against another copy, unresolved V genes explain less than half of the discrepancy, and the remainder lacks a known reason. The V and J calls and clone size were taken over from that table, and D and trimming were inferred from the DNA. This sample has about 350,000 clones in its table, and 15% to 20% of those were observed once. Around 0.04% of the sample comes from the top ten.

The rearranged chain carries TRBV2 and TRBJ2-5, with a tentative D gene TRBD1 over 6 matching bases. The sequenced material came from naive CD4+ T cells from blood. This specimen's cell subset or site label, interpreted: true naive CD4+ T cells. This receptor was identified in a woman between 18 and 29 years old in good health. The DNA sequence reads TGTGCCAGCAGTGAGGGGGCTCCCCAAGAGACCCAGTACTTC. Its product reads: CASSEGAPQETQYF.